This TCR beta chain was documented in a study of blood T cell repertoires in COVID-19. For the study at large: Acute and convalescent COVID-19 samples came from the United States, Italy and Spain. PBMCs, B-cell-depleted T cells, or T cells provided the cDNA or gDNA that made up the material.

In the authors' workflow: It was from reference gene primer amplification that nucleated cell counts were estimated. The table came from immunoSEQ multiplex PCR; TCRdb's copy has only in-frame clones and leaves some out. V, J and clone size derive from that table, while D and trimming were established from the DNA sequence. The sample consists of over 25,000 clones, 90% of them appearing once. V was pared by 5 bases and J by 3 bases, with 10 bases of the junction left unmatched. The CDR3 covers 18 residues. In germline, CDR1 is MDHEN, CDR2 SYDVKM. Sequencing was done on a sample of peripheral blood. The chain is built from TRBV28 and TRBJ2-1; the match to TRBD2 covers 13 bases. The clonotype comes from a woman aged 55-69 years with active COVID-19. The CDR3 here is CASSLFAGLAGHYNEQFF. The CDR3 DNA sequence: TGTGCCAGCAGTCTCTTTGCGGGACTAGCGGGACACTACAATGAGCAGTTCTTC.